The 30 T cell receptor beta chains in this list originate from one sample, sequenced in a study of OX40 agonist ivuxolimab in advanced cancers. The protocol was immunoSEQ multiplex PCR, while the TCRdb copy is restricted to in-frame clones and leaves out a portion. Of about 120,000 clones listed, just over 90% were seen once; the top ten hold about 0.14%. The starting material was CD4+ or CD8+ T cells sorted from blood, obtained in a trial of the OX40 agonist ivuxolimab. The receptors derive from an adult with an advanced solid tumor such as melanoma, head and neck, liver or kidney cancer.

The CDR3 sequence is CASSRRTGNGETQYF. DNA of the CDR3: TGTGCCAGCAGCCGACGGACAGGGAATGGAGAGACCCAGTACTTC. This chain joins TRBV11-3 and TRBJ2-5; 8 bases are shared with TRBD1. J was trimmed by 4 bases and V by 5 bases; bases with no gene match: 9. Germline assignment: CDR1 SGHNT and CDR2 YENEEA. The CDR3 covers 15 residues.

This clone is a singleton in its sample. The CDR3 reads CASSFYGDRVGEKLFF. The CDR3 region has the DNA TGTGCCAGCAGTTTTTATGGGGACAGGGTGGGTGAAAAACTGTTTTTT. This chain joins TRBV7-9 and TRBJ1-4; 9 bases align to TRBD1. Germline CDR1 is SEHNR and CDR2 is FQNEAQ (reference sequence). J gave up 7 bases and V 6 bases, and 12 bases lay outside the gene matches. The CDR3 runs 16 residues.

The chain joins TRBV2 to TRBJ2-6; TRBD1 matches at 12 bases. The CDR3 length is 16 residues. CDR1 SNHLY and CDR2 FYNNEI come from the germline V gene. Germline trimming cut 11 bases from V and 3 bases from J; bases unmatched to any gene: 8. The DNA for the CDR3 is TGTGCCCAAGGGGGGGACAGGGGGCGTGGGGCCAACGTCCTGACTTTC. Protein sequence: CAQGGDRGRGANVLTF.

The chain recombines TRBV7-9 with TRBJ1-2, with 8 bases lining up with TRBD1. V lost 5 bases to trimming and J lost 3 bases; unmatched junction nucleotides: 5. Germline lookup yields CDR1 SEHNR and CDR2 FQNEAQ (reference sequence). CDR3 length: 14 residues. The CDR3 here is CASSPTDRDYGYTF. In DNA form, the CDR3 reads TGTGCCAGCAGCCCTACGGACAGGGACTATGGCTACACCTTC.

CDR3: CASSFYLRAGNQPQHF. CDR3 nucleotides: TGTGCCAGCAGCTTTTATTTGAGGGCAGGGAATCAGCCCCAGCATTTT. The chain is built from TRBV7-8 and TRBJ1-5, with D maybe TRBD1 (5 bases). V lost 3 bases to trimming and J lost 4 bases, with 16 bases between them. Germline V gene data show CDR1 as SGHVS and CDR2 as FQNEAQ. The CDR3 extends over 16 amino acids.

This sequence joins TRBV11-3 and TRBJ1-1; D unresolved. CDR1 is SGHNT and CDR2 is YENEEA in the germline V gene. The CDR3 is made up of 13 amino acids. Trimming cost V 0 bases and J 8 bases, with 10 bases left between them. The CDR3 loop reads CASSLDTRREAFF. Written as DNA, the CDR3 is TGTGCCAGCAGCTTAGATACGAGGAGAGAAGCTTTCTTT. The variable domain in full, completed from reference TRBV11-3 and TRBJ1-1, reads EAGVVQSPRYKIIEKKQPVAFWCNPISGHNTLYWYLQNLGQGPELLIRYENEEAVDDSQLPKDRFSAERLKGVDSTLKIQPAELGDSAVYLCASSLDTRREAFFGQGTRLTVV.

The gene calls are TRBV28 and TRBJ1-5; no definite D call. CDR1 MDHEN and CDR2 SYDVKM come from the germline V gene. V was trimmed by 8 bases and J by 9 bases, leaving 29 bases between them. The CDR3 is 17 amino acids. DNA for the CDR3: TGTGCCAGCCGCTTACGTCCGGGGAGCGGGATAGTTTGGCCCCAGCATTTT. Its translation: CASRLRPGSGIVWPQHF.

The gene calls are TRBV2 and TRBJ2-5; the D gene could be TRBD1 or TRBD2 (6 bases each). The CDR3 runs to 15 residues. The V gene lost 4 bases and the J gene lost 5 bases, with 17 bases spanning the gap. The germline V gene has CDR1 SNHLY and CDR2 FYNNEI. The CDR3 coding sequence is TGTGCCAGCAGTGGTCGGGGGCCCGGGGAGGAGACCCAGTACTTC. Its translation: CASSGRGPGEETQYF. The variable domain in full, with the rest retrieved from reference TRBV2 and TRBJ2-5, is EPEVTQTPSHQVTQMGQEVILRCVPISNHLYFYWYRQILGQKVEFLVSFYNNEISEKSEIFDDQFSVERPDGSNFTLKIRSTKLEDSAMYFCASSGRGPGEETQYFGPGTRLLVL.

The rearrangement links TRBV2 to TRBJ1-2, with 7 bases aligning to TRBD1. Germline CDR1 and CDR2: SNHLY and FYNNEI. J was trimmed by 8 bases and V by 5 bases; bases with no gene match: 5. The CDR3 length is 12 residues. In DNA, the CDR3 is TGTGCCAGCAGTCTGACAGGGATGGGCTACACCTTC. As protein: CASSLTGMGYTF.

This clone was picked up one time. The chain joins TRBV2 to TRBJ1-6; D is uncertain. Deletions cut 4 bases from V and 7 bases from J, with 8 bases between. The V gene's germline CDR1 is SNHLY and CDR2 FYNNEI. This CDR3 contains 13 residues. The CDR3 DNA reads as TGTGCCAGCAGTGGGTCGTTCAATTCACCCCTCCACTTT. Translating it yields CASSGSFNSPLHF.

The chain uses TRBV19 and TRBJ1-5; D uncertain. Trimming removed 3 bases at V and 6 bases at J, with 6 bases between. Germline V gene sequence: CDR1 LNHDA, CDR2 SQIVND (reference sequence). This CDR3 has 12 amino acids. CDR3 loop: CASSMLGQPQHF. CDR3 sequence (DNA): TGTGCCAGTAGTATGCTGGGTCAGCCCCAGCATTTT.

The V call is TRBV4-2, the J call TRBJ2-5; the match to TRBD2 covers 9 bases. J gave up 4 bases and V 5 bases, and 17 bases lay outside the gene matches. CDR3 size: 18 residues. The germline CDR1 and CDR2 sequences are LGHNA and YNFKEQ. The CDR3 spells CASSLGSGSGSTIETQYF. The CDR3 coding sequence is TGTGCCAGCAGCTTAGGTAGCGGGAGTGGAAGTACGATAGAGACCCAGTACTTC.

The chain recombines TRBV28 with TRBJ1-2, with D uncertain. Trimming left V 7 bases short and J 6 bases short, with 9 bases between. CDR3 length: 11 amino acids. Per germline, CDR1 MDHEN and CDR2 SYDVKM. CDR3 in DNA: TGTGCCAGCACGGCGGGCGATGGCTACACCTTC. It is translated as CASTAGDGYTF.

The CDR3 sequence: CASSYSRDGGYTF. CDR3 coding DNA: TGTGCCAGCAGTTACTCGAGGGACGGTGGCTACACCTTC. The chain joins TRBV6-5 to TRBJ1-2, with D possibly matching TRBD1 (5 bases). The CDR3 covers 13 residues. Trimming left V 0 bases short and J 7 bases short, with 9 bases between. Germline V CDR1 and CDR2: MNHEY, SVGAGI.

The chain is built from TRBV9 and TRBJ1-1; no clear D gene. V lost 4 bases to trimming and J lost 4 bases, with 11 bases between them. Looked up from germline, CDR1 is SGDLS and CDR2 is YYNGEE. The CDR3 has 13 amino acids. CDR3 in amino acids: CASSKQGSTEAFF. The CDR3 DNA sequence: TGTGCCAGCAGCAAACAAGGATCCACTGAAGCTTTCTTT.

This chain links TRBV7-2 with TRBJ2-7; 11 nucleotides align to TRBD1. Germline V gene lookup returns CDR1 SGHTA and CDR2 FQGNSA. V lost 5 bases, J lost 3 bases, and 9 bases stayed unmatched. This CDR3 has 16 amino acids. CDR3 coding DNA: TGTGCCAGCAGCCCCTACAAGGGGACAGGGGGCTACGAGCAGTACTTC. Translating gives CASSPYKGTGGYEQYF.

This clone was counted between two and nine times. The V call is TRBV7-2, the J call TRBJ2-3; D could derive from TRBD1 or TRBD2 (5 bases each). V was shortened by 3 bases and J by 0 bases, with 13 bases between the two germline ends. This CDR3 spans 16 amino acids. The germline V gene has CDR1 SGHTA and CDR2 FQGNSA. The DNA of the CDR3 is TGTGCCAGCAGCTTCTGGGGGAGCGTGAGCACAGATACGCAGTATTTT. Translated, it gives CASSFWGSVSTDTQYF.

The genes are TRBV7-2 and TRBJ2-7; 9 bases map to TRBD1. Germline-derived CDR1 and CDR2 are SGHTA and FQGNSA. The V segment lost 1 base and the J segment 0 bases; nucleotides outside the gene matches: 4. The CDR3 sequence is 16 residues long. In nucleotides, the CDR3 is TGTGCCAGCAGCTTAGTTGGGACAGGGAGCTCCTACGAGCAGTACTTC. Its translation: CASSLVGTGSSYEQYF.

This clone was counted once. This chain links TRBV5-6 with TRBJ2-1; D may be TRBD2 (5 bases). From germline, CDR1 is SGHDT and CDR2 YYEEEE. V shed 2 bases and J shed 5 bases, with 17 bases lying between them. This CDR3 is built from 16 residues. The CDR3 sequence is CASSFKAANRNNEQFF. The CDR3, as DNA: TGTGCCAGCAGCTTTAAAGCGGCAAACCGGAACAATGAGCAGTTCTTC.

The sample holds a few counts of this clone. The CDR3 DNA follows: TGTGCCAGCAGCGTAGAGGGCAGCCAAGGGCAGCCCCAGCATTTT. This encodes CASSVEGSQGQPQHF. The genes are TRBV9 and TRBJ1-5; D gene unclear. Germline loops: CDR1 SGDLS, CDR2 YYNGEE. This CDR3 has 15 residues. The ends were cut back, 0 bases at V and 7 bases at J, with 14 bases in the middle.

V is TRBV5-6 and J is TRBJ1-4; D ambiguous. The germline V gene has CDR1 SGHDT and CDR2 YYEEEE. The length of the CDR3 is 13 residues. The ends were cut back, 2 bases at V and 0 bases at J, with 2 bases in the middle. The CDR3 spells CASSLATNEKLFF. CDR3 nucleotides: TGTGCCAGCAGCTTAGCAACTAATGAAAAACTGTTTTTT.

V gene TRBV28 combines with J gene TRBJ1-2; a possible D gene is TRBD1 (6 bases). The CDR3 consists of 16 residues. Trimming cost V 3 bases and J 8 bases, with 22 bases left between them. CDR1 MDHEN and CDR2 SYDVKM come from the germline V gene. DNA of the CDR3: TGTGCCAGCAGTTTCCCGGGACACGCCTTACCTTTGGGCTACACCTTC. Encoded protein: CASSFPGHALPLGYTF.

The V call is TRBV21-1, the J call TRBJ2-7; the tabulated D call, TRBD2, remains unverified against the DNA. TRBV21-1 is listed as a pseudogene. This CDR3 has 16 residues. CDR3 sequence: CASSPRLAVVSYEQYF. CDR3 bases: TGTGCCAGCAGCCCTCGACTAGCGGTCGTCTCCTACGAGCAGTACTTC.

This clone has a handful of counts. CDR3 DNA: TGTGCCAGCAGTCGGGAGGGGGCCGTTCAGCCCCAGCATTTT. Translated: CASSREGAVQPQHF. The gene calls are TRBV28 and TRBJ1-5, with 7 nucleotides matching TRBD1. Looked up from germline, CDR1 is MDHEN and CDR2 is SYDVKM. The CDR3 is made up of 14 amino acids. V lost 5 bases to trimming and J lost 6 bases; unmatched junction nucleotides: 7.

The gene calls are TRBV5-1 and TRBJ1-2; TRBD1 aligns across 7 bases. Germline CDR1 reads SGHRS; CDR2 reads YFSETQ. Losses at the gene ends were 4 bases for V and 9 bases for J; bases not matched to a gene: 9. This CDR3 has 13 residues. The CDR3 DNA sequence: TGCGCCAGCAGCGATAGACAGGGTATGCGCTACACCTTC. Its translation is CASSDRQGMRYTF.

The genes are TRBV29-1 and TRBJ1-2, with D possibly matching TRBD1 (6 bases). The V and J ends lost 4 bases and 5 bases respectively, with 14 bases between them. This CDR3 is built from 13 residues. Germline CDR1 is SQVTM and CDR2 is ANQGSEA. The CDR3 region is CSVGRGQVYGYTF. The CDR3 DNA follows: TGCAGCGTTGGCCGGGGGCAAGTGTATGGCTACACCTTC.

V and J are TRBV11-2 and TRBJ2-5; no firm D call. The CDR3 loop spans 13 amino acids. Trimming pared 2 bases from V and 5 bases from J, leaving 9 bases between. Germline loops: CDR1 SGHAT, CDR2 FQNNGV. The CDR3 bases are TGTGCCAGCAGCTTAATGAGGACGGAGACCCAGTACTTC. Protein: CASSLMRTETQYF.

The chain joins TRBV6-1 to TRBJ1-3, with a possible D match to TRBD1 (6 bases). Looked up from germline, CDR1 is MNHNS and CDR2 is SASEGT. V was trimmed by 5 bases and J by 2 bases, leaving 13 bases between them. CDR3 length: 15 amino acids. CDR3 amino acids: CASSFGQNPGNTIYF. CDR3 nucleotide sequence: TGTGCCAGCAGTTTCGGACAGAACCCTGGAAACACCATATATTTT.

CDR3 region: CASSVDSPPGNTIYF. CDR3 bases: TGTGCCAGCAGCGTAGACAGTCCCCCTGGAAACACCATATATTTT. The V call is TRBV9, the J call TRBJ1-3; D is unresolved. V gave up 0 bases and J gave up 2 bases, with 9 bases separating them. This CDR3 contains 15 residues. CDR1 SGDLS and CDR2 YYNGEE come from the germline V gene.

The rearrangement joins TRBV30 to TRBJ2-1; TRBD2 aligns across 12 bases. This CDR3 has 14 residues. Per the germline V gene, CDR1 is GTSNPN and CDR2 is SVGIG (reference sequence). V was pared by 7 bases and J by 3 bases, with 4 bases of the junction left unmatched. The CDR3 spells CASSTSGGYNEQFF. CDR3 bases: TGTGCCTCCTCGACTAGCGGGGGCTACAATGAGCAGTTCTTC.